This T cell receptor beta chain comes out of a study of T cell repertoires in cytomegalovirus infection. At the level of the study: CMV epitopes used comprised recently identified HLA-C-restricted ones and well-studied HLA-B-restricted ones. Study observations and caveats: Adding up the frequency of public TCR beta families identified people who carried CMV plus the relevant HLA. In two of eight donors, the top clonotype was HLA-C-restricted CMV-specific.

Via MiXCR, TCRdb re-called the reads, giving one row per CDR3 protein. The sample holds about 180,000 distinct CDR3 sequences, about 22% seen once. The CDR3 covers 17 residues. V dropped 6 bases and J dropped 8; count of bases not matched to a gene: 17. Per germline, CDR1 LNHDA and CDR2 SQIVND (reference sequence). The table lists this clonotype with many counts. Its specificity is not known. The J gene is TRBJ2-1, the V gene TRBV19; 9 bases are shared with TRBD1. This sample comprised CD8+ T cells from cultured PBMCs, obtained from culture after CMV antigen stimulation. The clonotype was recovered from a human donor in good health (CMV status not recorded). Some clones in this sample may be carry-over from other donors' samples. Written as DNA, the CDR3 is TGTGCCAGTAGGATGGAAATCGGGGACAGGGTAACCTATGAGCAGTTCTTC. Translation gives CASRMEIGDRVTYEQFF.